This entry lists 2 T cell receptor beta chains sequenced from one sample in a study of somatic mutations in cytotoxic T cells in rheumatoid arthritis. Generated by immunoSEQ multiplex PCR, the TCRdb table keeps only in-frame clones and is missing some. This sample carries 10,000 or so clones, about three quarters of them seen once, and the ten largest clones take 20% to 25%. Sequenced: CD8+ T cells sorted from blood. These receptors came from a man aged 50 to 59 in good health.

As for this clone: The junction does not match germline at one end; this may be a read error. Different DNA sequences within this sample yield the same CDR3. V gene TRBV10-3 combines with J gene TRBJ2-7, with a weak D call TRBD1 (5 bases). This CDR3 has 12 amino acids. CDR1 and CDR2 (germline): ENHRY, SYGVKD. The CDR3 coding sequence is TGTGCCATCAGTGGGCTCAAGACAGAGCAATACTTC. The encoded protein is CAISGLKTEQYF.

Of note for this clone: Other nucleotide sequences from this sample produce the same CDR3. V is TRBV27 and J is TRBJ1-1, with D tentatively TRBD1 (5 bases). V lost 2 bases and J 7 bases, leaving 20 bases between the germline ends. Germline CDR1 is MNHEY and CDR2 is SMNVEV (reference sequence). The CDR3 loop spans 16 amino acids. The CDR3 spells CASSLNGGGGGGEAFF. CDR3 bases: TGTGCCAGCAGTTTAAACGGGGGGGGTGGGGGGGGTGAAGCTTTCTTT.